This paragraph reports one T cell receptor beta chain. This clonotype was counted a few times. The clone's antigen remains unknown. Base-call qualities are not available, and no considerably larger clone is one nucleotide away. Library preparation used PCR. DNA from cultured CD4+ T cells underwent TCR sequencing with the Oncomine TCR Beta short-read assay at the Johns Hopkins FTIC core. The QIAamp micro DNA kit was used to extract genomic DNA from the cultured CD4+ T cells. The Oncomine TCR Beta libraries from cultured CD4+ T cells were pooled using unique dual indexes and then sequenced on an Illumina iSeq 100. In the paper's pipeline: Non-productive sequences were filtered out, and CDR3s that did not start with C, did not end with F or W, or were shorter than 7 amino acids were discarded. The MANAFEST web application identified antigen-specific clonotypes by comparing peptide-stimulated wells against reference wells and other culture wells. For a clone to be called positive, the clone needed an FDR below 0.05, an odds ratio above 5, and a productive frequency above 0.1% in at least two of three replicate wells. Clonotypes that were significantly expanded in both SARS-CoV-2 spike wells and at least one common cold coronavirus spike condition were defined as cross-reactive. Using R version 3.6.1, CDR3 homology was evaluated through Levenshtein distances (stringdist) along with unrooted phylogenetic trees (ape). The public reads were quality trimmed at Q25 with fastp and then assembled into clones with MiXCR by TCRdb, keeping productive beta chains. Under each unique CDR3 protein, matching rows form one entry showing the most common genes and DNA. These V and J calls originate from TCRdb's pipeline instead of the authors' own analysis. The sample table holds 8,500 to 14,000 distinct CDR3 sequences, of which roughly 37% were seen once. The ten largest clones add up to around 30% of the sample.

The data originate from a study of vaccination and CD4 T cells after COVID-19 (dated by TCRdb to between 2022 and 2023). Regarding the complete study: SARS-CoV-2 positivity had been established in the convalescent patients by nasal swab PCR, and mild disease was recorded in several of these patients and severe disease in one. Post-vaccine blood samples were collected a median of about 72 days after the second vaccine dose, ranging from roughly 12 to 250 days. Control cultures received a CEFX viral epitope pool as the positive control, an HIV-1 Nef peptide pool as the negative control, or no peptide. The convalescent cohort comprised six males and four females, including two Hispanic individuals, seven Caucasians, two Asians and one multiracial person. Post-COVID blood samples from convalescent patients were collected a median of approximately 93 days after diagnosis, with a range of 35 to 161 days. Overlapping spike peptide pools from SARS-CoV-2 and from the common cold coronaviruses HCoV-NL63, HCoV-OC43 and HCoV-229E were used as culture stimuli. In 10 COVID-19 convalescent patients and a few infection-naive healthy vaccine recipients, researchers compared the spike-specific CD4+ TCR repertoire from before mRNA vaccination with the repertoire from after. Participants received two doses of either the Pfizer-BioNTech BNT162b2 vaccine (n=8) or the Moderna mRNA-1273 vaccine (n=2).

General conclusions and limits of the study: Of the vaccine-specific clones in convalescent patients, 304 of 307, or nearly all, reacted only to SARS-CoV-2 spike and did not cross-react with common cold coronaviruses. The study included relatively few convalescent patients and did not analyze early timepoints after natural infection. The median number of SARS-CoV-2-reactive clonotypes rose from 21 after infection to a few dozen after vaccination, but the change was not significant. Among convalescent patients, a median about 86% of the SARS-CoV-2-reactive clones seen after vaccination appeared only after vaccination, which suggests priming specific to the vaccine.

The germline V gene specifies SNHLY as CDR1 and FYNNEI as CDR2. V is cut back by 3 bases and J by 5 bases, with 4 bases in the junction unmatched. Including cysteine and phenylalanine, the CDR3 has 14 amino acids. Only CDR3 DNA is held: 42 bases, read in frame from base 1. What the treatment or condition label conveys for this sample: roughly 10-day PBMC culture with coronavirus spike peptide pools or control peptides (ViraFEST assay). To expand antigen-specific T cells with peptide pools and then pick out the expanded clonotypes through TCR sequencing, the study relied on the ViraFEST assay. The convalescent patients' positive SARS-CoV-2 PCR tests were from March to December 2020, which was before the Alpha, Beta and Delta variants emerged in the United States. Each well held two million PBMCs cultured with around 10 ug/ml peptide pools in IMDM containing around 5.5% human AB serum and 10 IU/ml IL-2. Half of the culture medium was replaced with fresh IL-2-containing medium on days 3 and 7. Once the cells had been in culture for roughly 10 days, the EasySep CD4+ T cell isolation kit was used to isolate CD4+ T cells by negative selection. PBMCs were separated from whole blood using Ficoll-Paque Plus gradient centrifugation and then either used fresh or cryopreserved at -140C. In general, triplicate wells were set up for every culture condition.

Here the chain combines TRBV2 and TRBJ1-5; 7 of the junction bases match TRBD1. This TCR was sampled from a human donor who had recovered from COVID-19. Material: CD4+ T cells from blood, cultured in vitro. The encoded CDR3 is CASSEGQNYQPQHF. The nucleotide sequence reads TGTGCCAGCAGTGAGGGACAGAATTATCAGCCCCAGCATTTT.